Below are 19 T cell receptor beta chains sequenced from a single sample in a study of blood T cell repertoires in COVID-19. The protocol was immunoSEQ multiplex PCR, while the TCRdb copy is restricted to in-frame clones and leaves out a portion. The sample includes about 280,000 clones, 86% of them seen just once. The sequencing input was peripheral blood. The source is a woman aged 70 to 79 with COVID-19, enrolled during active disease.

The rearrangement joins TRBV6-1 to TRBJ2-3; 14 bases fit TRBD2. CDR3 length equals 17 residues. Per germline, CDR1 MNHNS and CDR2 SASEGT. With V trimmed by 4 bases and J by 0 bases, 3 bases remained unmatched. CDR3 protein: CASSGLAGGYSTDTQYF. Here the CDR3 DNA reads TGTGCCAGCAGTGGACTAGCGGGGGGGTACAGCACAGATACGCAGTATTTT.

The rearrangement links TRBV19 to TRBJ1-2; no definite D call. The CDR3 is 13 amino acids. Germline V gene data show CDR1 as LNHDA and CDR2 as SQIVND (reference sequence). V was shortened by 2 bases and J by 5 bases, with 9 bases between the two germline ends. In nucleotides, the CDR3 is TGTGCCAGTAGTATATCGGCAGGATATGGCTACACCTTC. It codes for CASSISAGYGYTF.

This clone was recorded only once. The V gene is TRBV27, the J gene TRBJ2-7; 8 nucleotides line up with TRBD2. Germline CDR1 is MNHEY and CDR2 is SMNVEV (reference sequence). With V trimmed by 8 bases and J by 0 bases, 6 bases remained unmatched. There are 14 residues in the CDR3. Here the CDR3 reads CASRLAPNSYEQYF. The CDR3 region has the DNA TGTGCCAGCCGACTAGCGCCCAACTCCTACGAGCAGTACTTC.

As for this clone: This sample also contains other DNA sequences that code for the same CDR3. The CDR3 region is CASNYYNEQFF. As DNA, the CDR3 is TGTGCCAGCAACTATTACAATGAGCAGTTCTTC. The chain links TRBV2 to TRBJ2-1; no clear D gene. V was pared by 7 bases and J by 4 bases, with 5 bases between. In germline, CDR1 is SNHLY, CDR2 FYNNEI. This CDR3 has 11 amino acids.

The chain has TRBV6-5 and TRBJ1-5, with a weak D call TRBD1 (5 bases). Per germline, CDR1 MNHEY and CDR2 SVGAGI. The CDR3 loop spans 13 amino acids. V lost 2 bases to trimming and J lost 5 bases, with 7 bases between them. CDR3 loop: CASSYKGDQPQHF. As DNA, the CDR3 is TGTGCCAGCAGTTACAAAGGGGATCAGCCCCAGCATTTT.

V usage is TRBV5-1 and J usage is TRBJ2-3; D is undetermined. The CDR3 is made up of 13 amino acids. The germline V and J ends were trimmed by 0 bases and 8 bases, with 10 bases remaining between them. The germline V gene has CDR1 SGHRS and CDR2 YFSETQ. The CDR3 DNA follows: TGCGCCAGCAGCTTGGAGTCCCTAGGTACGCAGTATTTT. Protein: CASSLESLGTQYF.

The chain joins TRBV11-3 to TRBJ1-1; D uncertain. Deletions cut 5 bases from V and 3 bases from J, with 10 bases between. The CDR3 totals 13 residues. Germline-derived CDR1 and CDR2 are SGHNT and YENEEA. CDR3 loop: CASSPWRDTEAFF. CDR3 coding DNA: TGTGCCAGCAGCCCCTGGAGAGACACTGAAGCTTTCTTT. Looking up the rest from reference TRBV11-3 and TRBJ1-1 gives the full variable domain: EAGVVQSPRYKIIEKKQPVAFWCNPISGHNTLYWYLQNLGQGPELLIRYENEEAVDDSQLPKDRFSAERLKGVDSTLKIQPAELGDSAVYLCASSPWRDTEAFFGQGTRLTVV.

The chain employs TRBV27 and TRBJ1-5; a possible D gene is TRBD1 (6 bases). The V end was cut by 2 bases, the J end by 2 bases, with 10 bases between. The germline V gene encodes CDR1 MNHEY and CDR2 SMNVEV (reference sequence). The CDR3 spans 15 residues. The CDR3 sequence: CASSLGRGGNQPQHF. In nucleotides, the CDR3 is TGTGCCAGCAGTTTAGGCAGGGGAGGCAATCAGCCCCAGCATTTT.

V and J are TRBV7-9 and TRBJ1-5; TRBD1 aligns across 12 bases. The CDR3 contains 16 residues. Germline loops: CDR1 SEHNR, CDR2 FQNEAQ (reference sequence). V lost 5 bases to trimming and J lost 4 bases; unmatched junction nucleotides: 6. CDR3 coding DNA: TGTGCCAGCAGCGGTGGGACAGGGGGCTATAATCAGCCCCAGCATTTT. This codes for CASSGGTGGYNQPQHF. The full variable domain, in which reference TRBV7-9 and TRBJ1-5 provide the parts outside the CDR3, is DTGVSQNPRHKITKRGQNVTFRCDPISEHNRLYWYRQTLGQGPEFLTYFQNEAQLEKSRLLSDRFSAERPKGSFSTLEIQRTEQGDSAMYLCASSGGTGGYNQPQHFGDGTRLSIL.

This rearrangement joins TRBV2 to TRBJ1-6, with D maybe TRBD1 (5 bases). The V and J ends lost 4 bases and 9 bases respectively, with 13 bases between them. This CDR3 region has 14 residues. Per germline, CDR1 SNHLY and CDR2 FYNNEI. CDR3 amino acids: CASSVRQGGSPLHF. As DNA, the CDR3 is TGTGCCAGCAGTGTACGCCAGGGCGGTTCACCCCTCCACTTT.

The chain employs TRBV19 and TRBJ1-2; D gene ambiguous. V was shortened by 8 bases and J by 1 base, with 11 bases between the two germline ends. Germline V gives CDR1 LNHDA, CDR2 SQIVND (reference sequence). The CDR3 has 13 residues. The CDR3 spells CASGRRGNYGYTF. The CDR3 nucleotides are TGTGCCAGTGGACGGCGGGGTAACTATGGCTACACCTTC. Full variable domain (remainder filled in from reference TRBV19 and TRBJ1-2): DGGITQSPKYLFRKEGQNVTLSCEQNLNHDAMYWYRQDPGQGLRLIYYSQIVNDFQKGDIAEGYSVSREKKESFPLTVTSAQKNPTAFYLCASGRRGNYGYTFGSGTRLTVV.

This sequence joins TRBV4-2 and TRBJ2-3, with TRBD2 matching 11 bases. CDR3 length equals 16 residues. Germline CDR1 is LGHNA and CDR2 is YNFKEQ. Trimming removed 0 bases from V and 2 bases from J; junction bases left unmatched: 1. CDR3 in DNA: TGTGCCAGCAGCCAAGAACTAGCGGGGGACACAGATACGCAGTATTTT. Amino acids: CASSQELAGDTDTQYF.

J is TRBJ2-7 and V is TRBV28; tentatively, D is TRBD2 (5 bases). Trimming took off 2 bases at V and 3 bases at J, with 14 bases between the two ends. This CDR3 region has 15 residues. CDR1 is MDHEN and CDR2 is SYDVKM in the germline V gene. CDR3 sequence reads: CASSLSPGGYYEQYF. CDR3 sequence (DNA): TGTGCCAGCAGTTTAAGTCCCGGCGGGTACTACGAGCAGTACTTC.

The V gene is TRBV28, the J gene TRBJ1-3; D unresolved. CDR3 length equals 16 residues. Germline CDR1 and CDR2: MDHEN and SYDVKM. The germline V and J ends were trimmed by 6 bases and 0 bases, with 15 bases remaining between them. The CDR3 nucleotides read TGTGCCAGCAGCCCCCCCAGAGCGTACTCTGGAAACACCATATATTTT. The encoded protein is CASSPPRAYSGNTIYF.

This chain links TRBV30 with TRBJ2-1, with TRBD2 identical over 14 bases. V gave up 7 bases and J gave up 5 bases; unmatched junction bases: 13. The CDR3 consists of 17 residues. Germline V gene sequence: CDR1 GTSNPN, CDR2 SVGIG (reference sequence). The CDR3 DNA follows: TGTGCCTCTTCGGGACTAGCGGGGGCCCCTCACAACAATGAGCAGTTCTTC. This encodes CASSGLAGAPHNNEQFF.

The chain has TRBV6-1 and TRBJ2-7; no definite D call. The CDR3 spans 14 residues. The germline V gene encodes CDR1 MNHNS and CDR2 SASEGT. With 3 bases removed from V and 1 base from J, the gap between germline ends came to 10 bases. The CDR3 loop reads CASSDPPSSYEQYF. As DNA, the CDR3 is TGTGCCAGCAGTGACCCCCCGAGTTCCTACGAGCAGTACTTC.

This clone was observed a few times. The genes are TRBV5-6 and TRBJ1-6; 8 positions match TRBD1. The CDR3 length is 15 residues. Germline V gene sequence: CDR1 SGHDT, CDR2 YYEEEE. The trim removed 0 bases at V and 9 bases at J, leaving 5 bases unmatched. The CDR3 nucleotides read TGTGCCAGCAGCTTGGCAGGGGGCGTAGGTTCACCCCTCCACTTT. Its protein is CASSLAGGVGSPLHF.

The J gene is TRBJ2-5, the V gene TRBV11-2; 9 bases fit TRBD1. The CDR3 totals 12 residues. From germline, CDR1 is SGHAT and CDR2 FQNNGV. With 10 bases clipped from V and 4 bases from J, the junction kept 4 bases outside the gene matches. The CDR3 reads CATGTGIETQYF. DNA for the CDR3: TGTGCCACGGGGACAGGGATAGAGACCCAGTACTTC.

This chain connects TRBV18 to TRBJ2-7; D perhaps matches TRBD1 (5 bases). The germline CDR1 and CDR2 sequences are KGHSH and LQKENI. Trimming shortened V by 3 bases and J by 0 bases, and 9 bases separated the two germline ends. This CDR3 contains 14 residues. CDR3 residues: CASSPDTGSYEQYF. The CDR3 DNA reads as TGTGCCAGCTCACCCGACACAGGCTCCTACGAGCAGTACTTC. The whole variable domain, filled in from reference TRBV18 and TRBJ2-7, reads NAGVMQNPRHLVRRRGQEARLRCSPMKGHSHVYWYRQLPEEGLKFMVYLQKENIIDESGMPKERFSAEFPKEGPSILRIQQVVRGDSAAYFCASSPDTGSYEQYFGPGTRLTVT.